These T cell receptor beta chains were read from a single sample in a study of OX40 agonist ivuxolimab in advanced cancers. Assay: immunoSEQ multiplex PCR; the TCRdb copy retains only in-frame clones and omits some. Counted here are 90,000 to 120,000 clones, around 93% occurring once; the ten biggest clones make up roughly 1.3%. The source material was CD4+ or CD8+ T cells sorted from blood, sampled in a trial of the OX40 agonist ivuxolimab. These receptors were collected from an adult with an advanced solid tumor such as melanoma, head and neck, liver or kidney cancer. CDR3s include the opening cysteine and the closing phenylalanine or tryptophan. Fields, in order: J gene, clone size, V gene, D gene, CDR3 protein, CDR3 DNA. D genes are given only for firm matches. Not all rows give a size; the values are once, few, many and, for expanded clones, a class.

j_gene: TRBJ1-2
abundance: -
v_gene: TRBV29-1
d_gene: -
CDR3aa: CSVDRIQTNYGYTF
CDR3nt: TGCAGCGTTGATAGGATACAGACCAACTATGGCTACACCTTC

j_gene: TRBJ2-7
abundance: -
v_gene: TRBV19
d_gene: TRBD2
CDR3aa: CASSLAGASYEQYF
CDR3nt: TGTGCCAGTAGTTTAGCGGGAGCCTCCTACGAGCAGTACTTC

j_gene: TRBJ1-1
abundance: few
v_gene: TRBV4-1
d_gene: -
CDR3aa: CASSQAGFRDTEAFF
CDR3nt: TGCGCCAGCAGCCAAGCCGGTTTCAGGGACACTGAAGCTTTCTTT

j_gene: TRBJ2-1
abundance: -
v_gene: TRBV10-3
d_gene: TRBD2
CDR3aa: CAISESGGREVSYNEQFF
CDR3nt: TGTGCCATCAGTGAGTCTGGCGGGAGGGAAGTATCCTACAATGAGCAGTTCTTC

j_gene: TRBJ1-4
abundance: -
v_gene: TRBV5-5
d_gene: TRBD1
CDR3aa: CASSVAAGGAHEKLFF
CDR3nt: TGTGCCAGCAGCGTCGCTGCAGGGGGCGCGCATGAAAAACTGTTTTTT

j_gene: TRBJ1-5
abundance: -
v_gene: TRBV6-5
d_gene: TRBD1
CDR3aa: CASSPDRGRPQHF
CDR3nt: TGTGCCAGCAGCCCCGACAGGGGAAGGCCCCAGCATTTT

j_gene: TRBJ1-3
abundance: -
v_gene: TRBV6-5
d_gene: -
CDR3aa: CASSYSSRSSGNTIYF
CDR3nt: TGTGCCAGCAGTTACTCGTCCAGAAGCTCTGGAAACACCATATATTTT

j_gene: TRBJ2-7
abundance: -
v_gene: TRBV12-5
d_gene: -
CDR3aa: CASGLGAGPGGYEQYF
CDR3nt: TGTGCTAGTGGTTTGGGGGCCGGCCCGGGTGGCTACGAGCAGTACTTC

j_gene: TRBJ2-1
abundance: once
v_gene: TRBV19
d_gene: -
CDR3aa: CASSPRLDYNEQFF
CDR3nt: TGTGCCAGTAGTCCCCGACTAGATTACAATGAGCAGTTCTTC

j_gene: TRBJ1-2
abundance: -
v_gene: TRBV28
d_gene: -
CDR3aa: CASSNSRTDNYGYTF
CDR3nt: TGTGCCAGCAGCAACAGTCGGACAGACAACTATGGCTACACCTTC

j_gene: TRBJ2-1
abundance: -
v_gene: TRBV27
d_gene: -
CDR3aa: CASSSPPQRRSYNEQFF
CDR3nt: TGTGCCAGCAGTTCGCCCCCCCAGCGGAGGTCCTACAATGAGCAGTTCTTC

j_gene: TRBJ2-3
abundance: -
v_gene: TRBV18
d_gene: -
CDR3aa: CASSSSGIDFGDTQYF
CDR3nt: TGTGCCAGCTCCTCTTCCGGGATTGATTTTGGCGATACGCAGTATTTT

j_gene: TRBJ2-5
abundance: once
v_gene: TRBV7-7
d_gene: TRBD1
CDR3aa: CASSGGQGATQYF
CDR3nt: TGTGCTAGCAGCGGGGGACAGGGGGCGACCCAGTACTTC

j_gene: TRBJ2-1
abundance: -
v_gene: TRBV7-9
d_gene: TRBD2
CDR3aa: CASSLGGRARNEQFF
CDR3nt: TGTGCCAGCAGCTTAGGAGGGAGGGCCAGGAATGAGCAGTTCTTC